Sequencing of this TCR beta chain was carried out in a study of blood T cell repertoires in COVID-19. This CDR3 has 16 amino acids. V dropped 8 bases and J dropped 2; count of bases not matched to a gene: 12. Germline values: CDR1 PRHDT, CDR2 FYEKMQ (reference sequence). Profiling relied on immunoSEQ multiplex PCR, and the TCRdb table lists in-frame clones only, not all of them. The sample includes 150,000 to 200,000 clones, more than 65% of them seen just once. The sequenced sample consisted of peripheral blood. This receptor was obtained from a woman older than 75 with acute or convalescent COVID-19. The chain combines TRBV13 with TRBJ2-3, with 8 bases identical to TRBD1. The CDR3 protein is CASGISDRGNTDTQYF. CDR3 sequence (DNA): TGTGCCAGCGGAATATCAGACAGGGGTAACACAGATACGCAGTATTTT.